There are a few counts of the clone carrying this T cell receptor (beta chain). Its antigen is as yet unknown. The data belong to a study of cytomegalovirus exposure and HLA in healthy donors. Study-wide points: Confirmation was obtained in vitro that three CMV-associated chains are specific for CMV antigens.

PCR was performed using 60 Vbeta and 13 Jbeta primers. Sequencing used immunoSEQ multiplex PCR; TCRdb keeps in-frame clones, though not all of them. This table holds around 140,000 clones, around 82% found once. The receptor was derived from a woman younger than 30 in good health and CMV-seropositive. Sequencing was carried out using PBMCs.

The DNA of the CDR3 is TGCGCCAGCAGTCGTGAGGGGACAGGGGGGTATAATTCACCCCTCCACTTT. It codes for CASSREGTGGYNSPLHF. This chain connects TRBV5-1 to TRBJ1-6, with 11 bases lining up with TRBD1. Germline-derived CDR1 and CDR2 are SGHRS and YFSETQ. The CDR3 contains 17 residues. V shed 5 bases, J shed 4 bases, and the junction held 8 bases outside the gene matches.